These T cell receptor beta chains were read from a single sample in a study of blood T cell repertoires in COVID-19. Produced via immunoSEQ multiplex PCR; TCRdb's table is partial and in-frame only. Here the sample spans a few hundred thousand clones, less than 85% being singletons. Material: peripheral blood. These receptors all stem from a man aged 60 to 69 who had recovered from COVID-19. Both conserved end residues are part of each CDR3. D genes are given only for firm matches. Rows give clone size only sometimes, using once, few, many, or a class for an expanded clone.

D: NA
length: 14
V: TRBV3-1/TRBV3-2
size: NA
J: TRBJ2-3
CDR3: CASSQAGGIDTQYF
DNA: TGTGCCAGCAGCCAAGCTGGGGGCATAGATACGCAGTATTTT

D: TRBD2
length: 16
V: TRBV19
size: NA
J: TRBJ2-3
CDR3: CASSIEGGRGTDTQYF
DNA: TGTGCCAGTAGTATAGAGGGCGGGAGAGGTACAGATACGCAGTATTTT

D: TRBD2
length: 15
V: TRBV6-6
size: NA
J: TRBJ2-1
CDR3: CASSRGLIPYNEQFF
DNA: TGTGCCAGCAGCCGGGGACTAATTCCCTACAATGAGCAGTTCTTC

D: NA
length: 15
V: TRBV12-5
size: NA
J: TRBJ1-6
CDR3: CASGLVVGAGSPLHF
DNA: TGTGCTAGTGGTTTGGTGGTGGGGGCAGGTTCACCCCTCCACTTT

D: NA
length: 15
V: TRBV28
size: NA
J: TRBJ1-5
CDR3: CASSSPEQVDQPQHF
DNA: TGTGCCAGCAGTTCCCCGGAACAGGTAGATCAGCCCCAGCATTTT

D: NA
length: 14
V: TRBV5-1
size: NA
J: TRBJ2-5
CDR3: CASSTGRGLETQYF
DNA: TGCGCCAGCAGCACGGGGCGGGGGCTAGAGACCCAGTACTTC

D: NA
length: 17
V: TRBV5-4
size: once
J: TRBJ2-3
CDR3: CASSLLGGSIRTDTQYF
DNA: TGTGCCAGCAGCTTGTTAGGTGGGAGTATCAGAACAGATACGCAGTATTTT

D: TRBD1
length: 13
V: TRBV12-3/TRBV12-4
size: NA
J: TRBJ2-5
CDR3: CASSSGTGWTQYF
DNA: TGTGCCAGCAGTTCGGGGACAGGGTGGACCCAGTACTTC

D: NA
length: 14
V: TRBV6-5
size: NA
J: TRBJ1-2
CDR3: CASTPSGGRYGYTF
DNA: TGTGCCAGCACGCCCTCCGGGGGGAGGTATGGCTACACCTTC

D: NA
length: 16
V: TRBV4-1
size: few
J: TRBJ1-3
CDR3: CASSQGPGVSGNTIYF
DNA: TGCGCCAGCAGCCAAGGACCAGGGGTCTCTGGAAACACCATATATTTT

D: NA
length: 15
V: TRBV15
size: NA
J: TRBJ1-4
CDR3: CATSRVPGRGEKLFF
DNA: TGTGCCACCAGCAGAGTTCCGGGGAGAGGTGAAAAACTGTTTTTT

D: TRBD2
length: 16
V: TRBV27
size: NA
J: TRBJ2-3
CDR3: CASSPGRTSGQDTQYF
DNA: TGTGCCAGCAGCCCCGGACGGACTAGCGGCCAAGATACGCAGTATTTT

D: TRBD1
length: 14
V: TRBV7-2
size: NA
J: TRBJ2-5
CDR3: CASSSGQEPGTQYF
DNA: TGTGCCAGCAGCTCCGGACAGGAGCCGGGGACCCAGTACTTC